This T cell receptor beta chain came from a study of OX40 agonist ivuxolimab in advanced cancers. Produced via immunoSEQ multiplex PCR; TCRdb's table is partial and in-frame only. The sample lists roughly 93,000 clones; roughly nine tenths were seen once. At baseline, cycle 4 day 1, and cycle 7 day 1, blood was sampled. Germline CDR1 is SGHTA and CDR2 is FQGNSA. The V and J ends lost 5 bases and 3 bases, in that order; junction bases with no gene match: 9. The CDR3 length is 15 residues. The source was CD4+ or CD8+ T cells sorted from blood, collected in a trial of the OX40 agonist ivuxolimab. The sequence was obtained from an adult with an advanced solid tumor such as melanoma, head and neck, liver or kidney cancer. The chain is built from TRBV7-2 and TRBJ1-1; 7 bases agree with TRBD1. CDR3 DNA: TGTGCCAGCAGCAGACCCGGGGACAGCGACACTGAAGCTTTCTTT. Translation: CASSRPGDSDTEAFF.